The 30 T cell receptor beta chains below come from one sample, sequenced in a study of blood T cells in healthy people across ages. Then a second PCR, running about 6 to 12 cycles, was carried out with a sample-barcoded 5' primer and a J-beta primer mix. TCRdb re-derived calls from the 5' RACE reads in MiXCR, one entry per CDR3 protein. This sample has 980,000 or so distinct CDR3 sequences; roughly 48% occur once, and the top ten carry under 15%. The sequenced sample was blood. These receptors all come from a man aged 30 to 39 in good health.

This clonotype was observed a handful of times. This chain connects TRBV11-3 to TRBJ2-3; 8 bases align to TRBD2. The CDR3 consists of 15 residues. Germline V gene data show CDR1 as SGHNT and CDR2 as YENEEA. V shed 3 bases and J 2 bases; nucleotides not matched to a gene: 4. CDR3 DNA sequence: TGTGCCAGCAGCTTCTTTAGCGGGGACACAGATACGCAGTATTTT. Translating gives CASSFFSGDTDTQYF.

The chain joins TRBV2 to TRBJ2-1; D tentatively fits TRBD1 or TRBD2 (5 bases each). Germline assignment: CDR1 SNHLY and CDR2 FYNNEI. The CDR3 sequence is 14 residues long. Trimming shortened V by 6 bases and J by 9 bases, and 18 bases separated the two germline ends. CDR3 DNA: TGTGCCAGCAGGCAGGGACCTCGAGGCGGTGAGCAGTTCTTC. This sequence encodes CASRQGPRGGEQFF.

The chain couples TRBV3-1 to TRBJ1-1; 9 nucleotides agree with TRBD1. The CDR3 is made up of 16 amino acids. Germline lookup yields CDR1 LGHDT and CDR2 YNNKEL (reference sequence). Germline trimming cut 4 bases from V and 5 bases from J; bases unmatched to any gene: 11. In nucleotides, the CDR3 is TGTGCCAGCAGCCTCCATCGCGGGACAGGGCCAACTGAAGCTTTCTTT. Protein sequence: CASSLHRGTGPTEAFF.

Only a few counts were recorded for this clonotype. CDR3: CASRVGHLSGANVLTF. DNA of the CDR3: TGTGCCAGCAGGGTAGGACACCTCTCTGGGGCCAACGTCCTGACTTTC. The chain has TRBV6-1 and TRBJ2-6; the D gene is possibly TRBD1 (5 bases). The CDR3 sequence is 16 residues long. Germline V gene data show CDR1 as MNHNS and CDR2 as SASEGT. V gave up 6 bases and J gave up 0 bases, with 12 bases separating them.

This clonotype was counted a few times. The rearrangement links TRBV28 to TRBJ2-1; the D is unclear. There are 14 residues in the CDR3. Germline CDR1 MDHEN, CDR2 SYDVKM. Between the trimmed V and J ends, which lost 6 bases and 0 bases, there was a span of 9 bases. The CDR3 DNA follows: TGTGCCAGCAGCTTCCAAGACTCCTACAATGAGCAGTTCTTC. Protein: CASSFQDSYNEQFF. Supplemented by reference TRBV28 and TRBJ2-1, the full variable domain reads DVKVTQSSRYLVKRTGEKVFLECVQDMDHENMFWYRQDPGLGLRLIYFSYDVKMKEKGDIPEGYSVSREKKERFSLILESASTNQTSMYLCASSFQDSYNEQFFGPGTRLTVL.

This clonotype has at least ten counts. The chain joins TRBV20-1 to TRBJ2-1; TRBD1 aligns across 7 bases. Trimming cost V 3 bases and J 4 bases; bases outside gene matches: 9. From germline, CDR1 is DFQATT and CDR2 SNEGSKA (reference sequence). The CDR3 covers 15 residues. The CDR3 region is CSASVPPGQYNEQFF. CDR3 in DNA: TGCAGTGCTAGCGTTCCTCCGGGACAGTACAATGAGCAGTTCTTC.

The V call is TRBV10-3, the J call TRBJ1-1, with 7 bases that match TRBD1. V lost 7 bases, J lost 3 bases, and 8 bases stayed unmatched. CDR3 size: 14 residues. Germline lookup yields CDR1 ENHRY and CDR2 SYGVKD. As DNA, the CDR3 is TGTGCCATCACCAGACAGGGTTTGGACACTGAAGCTTTCTTT. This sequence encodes CAITRQGLDTEAFF.

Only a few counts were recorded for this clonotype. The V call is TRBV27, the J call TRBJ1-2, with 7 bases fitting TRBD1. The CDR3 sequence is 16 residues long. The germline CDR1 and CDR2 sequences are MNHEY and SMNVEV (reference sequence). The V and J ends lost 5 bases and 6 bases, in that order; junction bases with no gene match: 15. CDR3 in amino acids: CASSEMGGTAEDGYTF. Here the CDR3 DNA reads TGTGCCAGCAGTGAAATGGGCGGGACAGCTGAGGATGGCTACACCTTC.

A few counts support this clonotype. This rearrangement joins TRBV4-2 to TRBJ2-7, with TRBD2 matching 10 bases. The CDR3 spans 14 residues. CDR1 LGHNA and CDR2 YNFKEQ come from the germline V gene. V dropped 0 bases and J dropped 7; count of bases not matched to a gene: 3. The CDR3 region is CASSQELAGDEQYF. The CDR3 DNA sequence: TGTGCCAGCAGCCAAGAGCTAGCGGGGGATGAGCAGTACTTC.

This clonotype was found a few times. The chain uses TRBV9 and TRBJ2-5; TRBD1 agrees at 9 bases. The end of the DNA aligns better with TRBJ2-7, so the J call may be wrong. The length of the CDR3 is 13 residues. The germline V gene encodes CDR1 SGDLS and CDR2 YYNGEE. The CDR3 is CASSETGGGEQYF. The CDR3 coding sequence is TGTGCCAGCAGCGAGACAGGGGGTGGCGAGCAGTACTTC.

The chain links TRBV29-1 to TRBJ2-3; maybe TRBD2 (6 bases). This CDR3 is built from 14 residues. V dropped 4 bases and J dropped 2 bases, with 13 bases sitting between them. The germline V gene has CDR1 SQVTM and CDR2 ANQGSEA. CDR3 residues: CSVAGLIFTDTQYF. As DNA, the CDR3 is TGCAGCGTTGCGGGACTTATATTCACAGATACGCAGTATTTT.

CDR3 sequence: CASSQPGTGIMNTEAFF. CDR3 sequence (DNA): TGTGCCAGCAGCCAGCCCGGGACAGGGATTATGAACACTGAAGCTTTCTTT. The gene calls are TRBV27 and TRBJ1-1; 9 bases map to TRBD1. The germline gives CDR1 MNHEY, CDR2 SMNVEV (reference sequence). Trimming took 6 bases from V and 0 from J; bases not matched to a gene: 11. The CDR3 spans 17 residues.

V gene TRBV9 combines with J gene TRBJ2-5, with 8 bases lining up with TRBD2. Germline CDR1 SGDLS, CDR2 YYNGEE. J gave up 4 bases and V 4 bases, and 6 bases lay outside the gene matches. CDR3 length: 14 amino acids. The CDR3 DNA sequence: TGTGCCAGCAGCCCGGGACTAGGAGGAGAGACCCAGTACTTC. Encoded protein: CASSPGLGGETQYF.

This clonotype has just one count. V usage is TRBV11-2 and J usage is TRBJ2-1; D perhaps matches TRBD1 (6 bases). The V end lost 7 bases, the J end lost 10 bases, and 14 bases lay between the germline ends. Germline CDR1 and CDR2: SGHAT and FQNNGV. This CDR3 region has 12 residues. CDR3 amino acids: CASILAGTEQFF. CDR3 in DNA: TGTGCCAGCATCTTGGCCGGGACAGAGCAGTTCTTC.

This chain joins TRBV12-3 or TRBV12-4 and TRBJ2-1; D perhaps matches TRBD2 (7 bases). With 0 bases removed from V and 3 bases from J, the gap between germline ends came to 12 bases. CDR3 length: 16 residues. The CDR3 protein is CASSLAPGGHYNEQFF. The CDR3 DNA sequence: TGTGCCAGCAGTTTAGCACCGGGGGGCCACTACAATGAGCAGTTCTTC.

The CDR3 region is CASSQSTYNEQFF. The CDR3 nucleotides read TGCGCCAGCAGCCAATCCACCTACAATGAGCAGTTCTTC. The chain has TRBV4-1 and TRBJ2-1; D is unresolved. The CDR3 sequence is 13 residues long. The germline V gene encodes CDR1 MGHRA and CDR2 YSYEKL. V gave up 2 bases and J gave up 2 bases, with 4 bases separating them.

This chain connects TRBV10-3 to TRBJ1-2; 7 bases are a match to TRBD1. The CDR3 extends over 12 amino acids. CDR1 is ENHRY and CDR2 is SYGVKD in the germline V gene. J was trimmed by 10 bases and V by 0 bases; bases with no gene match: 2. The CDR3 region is CAISESQGDYTF. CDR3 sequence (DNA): TGTGCCATCAGTGAGTCCCAGGGGGACTACACCTTC.

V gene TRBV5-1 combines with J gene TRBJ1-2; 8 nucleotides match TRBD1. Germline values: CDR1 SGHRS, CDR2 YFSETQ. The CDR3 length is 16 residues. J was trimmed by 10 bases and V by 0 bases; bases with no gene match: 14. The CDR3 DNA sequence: TGCGCCAGCAGCTTGGGGTTCGGACAGGGTGATCTCGACTACACCTTC. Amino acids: CASSLGFGQGDLDYTF.

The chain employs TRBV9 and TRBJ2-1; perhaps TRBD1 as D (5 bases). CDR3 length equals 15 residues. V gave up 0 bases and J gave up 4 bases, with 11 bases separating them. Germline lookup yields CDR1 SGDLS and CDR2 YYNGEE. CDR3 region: CASSVDAGLYNEQFF. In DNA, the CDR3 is TGTGCCAGCAGCGTAGATGCAGGGCTGTACAATGAGCAGTTCTTC.

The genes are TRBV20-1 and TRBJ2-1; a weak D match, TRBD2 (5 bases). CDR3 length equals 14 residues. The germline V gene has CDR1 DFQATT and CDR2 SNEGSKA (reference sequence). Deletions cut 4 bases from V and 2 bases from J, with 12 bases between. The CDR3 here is CSAKREAAYNEQFF. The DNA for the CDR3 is TGCAGTGCTAAACGGGAAGCCGCCTACAATGAGCAGTTCTTC.

CDR3 sequence (DNA): TGCAGTGCTAGTGACCGGGACAGGGTTTACAATGAGCAGTACTTC. Residues: CSASDRDRVYNEQYF. V gene TRBV20-1 combines with J gene TRBJ2-7; 9 nucleotides match TRBD1. Germline V lookup: CDR1 DFQATT, CDR2 SNEGSKA (reference sequence). This CDR3 comprises 15 residues. V trimming: 3 bases; J trimming: 7 bases; junction bases outside the gene matches: 13.

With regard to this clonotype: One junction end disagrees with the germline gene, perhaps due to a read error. CDR3 protein: CATSEGLAGASDTRYF. The CDR3 bases are TGTGCCACCAGTGAAGGGCTAGCGGGGGCCTCAGATACGCGGTATTTT. The chain links TRBV24-1 to TRBJ2-3, with 10 bases lining up with TRBD2. CDR1 and CDR2 (germline): KGHDR, SFDVKD. This CDR3 comprises 16 residues.

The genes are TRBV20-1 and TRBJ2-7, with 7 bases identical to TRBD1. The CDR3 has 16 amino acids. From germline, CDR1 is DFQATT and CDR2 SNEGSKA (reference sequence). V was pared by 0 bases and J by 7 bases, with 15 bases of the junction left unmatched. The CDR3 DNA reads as TGCAGTGCTAGAGATCTCCCACGGGACAGCCGCCGGGAGCAGTACTTC. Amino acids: CSARDLPRDSRREQYF.

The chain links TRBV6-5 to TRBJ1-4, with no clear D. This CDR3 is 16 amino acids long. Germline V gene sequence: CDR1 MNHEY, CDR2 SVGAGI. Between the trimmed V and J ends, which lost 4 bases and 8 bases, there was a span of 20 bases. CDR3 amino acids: CASSLFSRVAGEKLFF. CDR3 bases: TGTGCCAGCAGTTTGTTCTCCCGGGTCGCGGGGGAAAAACTGTTTTTT.

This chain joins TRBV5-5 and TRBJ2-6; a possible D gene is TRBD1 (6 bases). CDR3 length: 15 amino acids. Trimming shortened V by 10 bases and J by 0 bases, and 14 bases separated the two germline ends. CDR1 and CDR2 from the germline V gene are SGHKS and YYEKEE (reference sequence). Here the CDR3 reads CASVRGDSGANVLTF. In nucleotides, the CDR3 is TGTGCCTCGGTCAGGGGAGACTCTGGGGCCAACGTCCTGACTTTC.

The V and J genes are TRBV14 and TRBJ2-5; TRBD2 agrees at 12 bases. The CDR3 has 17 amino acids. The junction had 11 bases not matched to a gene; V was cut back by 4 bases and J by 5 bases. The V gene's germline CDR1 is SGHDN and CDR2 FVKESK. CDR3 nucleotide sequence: TGTGCCAGCAGCCTTTACTCGACTAGCGGGAGTTGGGAGACCCAGTACTTC. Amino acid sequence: CASSLYSTSGSWETQYF.

The DNA of the CDR3 is TGTGCCAGCAGGACAGGGCGTTGTGGCTACACCTTC. This encodes CASRTGRCGYTF. The chain links TRBV21-1 to TRBJ1-2. TRBV21-1 is marked as a pseudogene. This CDR3 has 12 amino acids.

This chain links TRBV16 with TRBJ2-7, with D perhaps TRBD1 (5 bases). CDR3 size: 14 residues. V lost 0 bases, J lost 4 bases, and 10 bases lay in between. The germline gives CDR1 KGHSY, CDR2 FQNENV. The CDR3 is CASSQSQGWYEQYF. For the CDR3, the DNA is TGTGCCAGCAGCCAATCGCAGGGATGGTACGAGCAGTACTTC.

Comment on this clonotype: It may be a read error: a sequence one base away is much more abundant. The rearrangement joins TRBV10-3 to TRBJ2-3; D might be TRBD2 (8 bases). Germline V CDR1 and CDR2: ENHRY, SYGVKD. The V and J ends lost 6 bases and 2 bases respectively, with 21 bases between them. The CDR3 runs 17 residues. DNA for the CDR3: TGTGCCATCAGGAAGGGGGCTGCGGGGGGTAACACAGATACGCAGTATTTT. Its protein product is CAIRKGAAGGNTDTQYF.

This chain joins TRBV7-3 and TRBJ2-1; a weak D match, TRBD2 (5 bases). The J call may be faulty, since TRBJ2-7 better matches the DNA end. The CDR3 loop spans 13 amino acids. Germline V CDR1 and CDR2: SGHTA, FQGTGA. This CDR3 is CASSPAGYNEQYF. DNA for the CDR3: TGTGCCAGCAGCCCCGCGGGCTACAATGAGCAGTACTTC.